This is a list of T cell receptor beta chains from one sample in a study of T cell clones after liver transplantation. Using immunoSEQ multiplex PCR, the repertoire was profiled, and TCRdb retains in-frame clones only, with some absent. The repertoire includes tens of thousands of clones, about four fifths of them detected once, and about 0.79% sits in the top ten. The sequencing here drew on CD4+ T cells from blood, taken 12 months after liver transplant. The receptors here all came from a human patient who received a liver transplant. Some T cells may be provided by the graft donor. CDR3s include the opening cysteine and the closing phenylalanine or tryptophan. Each record gives: J gene, CDR3 length, D gene, clone size, V gene, CDR3 protein, CDR3 DNA. The D gene is left open where the match is weak. Clone size appears in some rows only: once, few, many, or a class for an expanded clone.

j_call: TRBJ1-5; cdr3_length: 16; d_call: TRBD1; clone_size: once; v_call: TRBV28; cdr3_aa: CASSLGGTGGSQPQHF; cdr3_nt: TGTGCCAGCAGTTTGGGTGGGACAGGGGGCAGCCAGCCCCAGCATTTT
j_call: TRBJ2-5; cdr3_length: 14; d_call: NA; clone_size: NA; v_call: TRBV5-1; cdr3_aa: CASRGSTFRETQYF; cdr3_nt: TGCGCCAGCAGGGGGTCTACCTTCCGCGAGACCCAGTACTTC
j_call: TRBJ2-2; cdr3_length: 14; d_call: NA; clone_size: NA; v_call: TRBV10-1; cdr3_aa: CASSSTGRTGELFF; cdr3_nt: TGCGCCAGCAGCTCGACAGGGAGGACCGGGGAGCTGTTTTTT
j_call: TRBJ1-2; cdr3_length: 13; d_call: NA; clone_size: NA; v_call: TRBV5-1; cdr3_aa: CASSLAGQESYTF; cdr3_nt: TGCGCCAGCAGCTTGGCCGGGCAGGAAAGCTACACCTTT
j_call: TRBJ2-3; cdr3_length: 16; d_call: NA; clone_size: NA; v_call: TRBV7-2; cdr3_aa: CASSLDGSLITDTQYF; cdr3_nt: TGTGCCAGCAGCTTAGATGGTAGCCTAATCACAGATACGCAGTATTTT
j_call: TRBJ1-1; cdr3_length: 14; d_call: NA; clone_size: NA; v_call: TRBV28; cdr3_aa: CASSSGLAKREAFF; cdr3_nt: TGTGCCAGCAGTTCGGGCCTAGCCAAGCGGGAAGCTTTCTTT
j_call: TRBJ1-1; cdr3_length: 15; d_call: NA; clone_size: once; v_call: TRBV18; cdr3_aa: CASSRIQGSDTEAFF; cdr3_nt: TGTGCCAGCTCACGGATCCAGGGGTCGGACACTGAAGCTTTCTTT
j_call: TRBJ1-2; cdr3_length: 14; d_call: NA; clone_size: NA; v_call: TRBV7-2; cdr3_aa: CASSLFAGSYGYTF; cdr3_nt: TGTGCCAGCAGCTTGTTTGCAGGGAGCTATGGCTACACCTTC
j_call: TRBJ1-2; cdr3_length: 12; d_call: TRBD1; clone_size: NA; v_call: TRBV19; cdr3_aa: CASVDRNYGYTF; cdr3_nt: TGTGCCAGTGTGGACAGGAACTATGGCTACACCTTC
j_call: TRBJ1-5; cdr3_length: 15; d_call: NA; clone_size: NA; v_call: TRBV6-1; cdr3_aa: CASSPRDPLSQPQHF; cdr3_nt: TGTGCCAGCAGCCCAAGGGACCCACTAAGCCAGCCCCAGCATTTT
j_call: TRBJ1-1; cdr3_length: 13; d_call: NA; clone_size: NA; v_call: TRBV9; cdr3_aa: CASSVSPDREAFF; cdr3_nt: TGTGCCAGCAGCGTATCCCCTGACAGAGAAGCTTTCTTT
j_call: TRBJ1-4; cdr3_length: 14; d_call: TRBD1; clone_size: NA; v_call: TRBV28; cdr3_aa: CASSLEGASEKLFF; cdr3_nt: TGTGCCAGCAGTTTGGAGGGGGCTTCTGAAAAACTGTTTTTT
j_call: TRBJ2-5; cdr3_length: 16; d_call: NA; clone_size: NA; v_call: TRBV14; cdr3_aa: CASSPRGSLVQETQYF; cdr3_nt: TGTGCCAGCAGCCCTCGAGGATCACTAGTCCAAGAGACCCAGTACTTC
j_call: TRBJ2-1; cdr3_length: 19; d_call: NA; clone_size: NA; v_call: TRBV12-2; cdr3_aa: CASRLAMGRHGQGDNEQFF; cdr3_nt: TGTGCAAGTCGCTTAGCGATGGGAAGGCATGGACAGGGGGACAATGAGCAGTTCTTC
j_call: TRBJ1-1; cdr3_length: 14; d_call: NA; clone_size: NA; v_call: TRBV23-1; cdr3_aa: CASSQSGRDFVAFF; cdr3_nt: TGCGCCAGCAGTCAATCCGGCAGGGACTTTGTAGCTTTCTTT
j_call: TRBJ2-7; cdr3_length: 14; d_call: NA; clone_size: once; v_call: TRBV5-1; cdr3_aa: CASSLSGGLYEQYF; cdr3_nt: TGCGCCAGCAGCTTGTCCGGGGGGCTCTACGAGCAGTACTTC
j_call: TRBJ2-1; cdr3_length: 16; d_call: TRBD2; clone_size: NA; v_call: TRBV28; cdr3_aa: CASSSLAGGNYNEQFF; cdr3_nt: TGTGCCAGCAGTTCTTTAGCGGGAGGGAACTACAATGAGCAGTTCTTC
j_call: TRBJ2-7; cdr3_length: 15; d_call: NA; clone_size: NA; v_call: TRBV2; cdr3_aa: CASSEALRTAYEQYF; cdr3_nt: TGTGCCAGCAGTGAAGCTCTACGAACAGCTTACGAGCAGTACTTC
j_call: TRBJ2-5; cdr3_length: 12; d_call: NA; clone_size: NA; v_call: TRBV5-1; cdr3_aa: CASSFLQETQYF; cdr3_nt: TGCGCCAGCAGCTTTTTACAAGAGACCCAGTACTTC
j_call: TRBJ2-7; cdr3_length: 13; d_call: NA; clone_size: NA; v_call: TRBV7-2; cdr3_aa: CASSLGLYYEQYF; cdr3_nt: TGTGCCAGCAGCTTGGGGCTCTACTACGAGCAGTACTTC
j_call: TRBJ2-7; cdr3_length: 13; d_call: NA; clone_size: NA; v_call: TRBV5-1; cdr3_aa: CASSFRGNYEQYF; cdr3_nt: TGCGCCAGCAGCTTCAGAGGGAACTACGAGCAGTACTTC
j_call: TRBJ2-7; cdr3_length: 18; d_call: TRBD2; clone_size: NA; v_call: TRBV4-1; cdr3_aa: CASSQVPTGGPKPAGQYF; cdr3_nt: TGCGCCAGCAGCCAAGTTCCGACGGGAGGCCCCAAACCCGCAGGGCAGTACTTC
j_call: TRBJ2-7; cdr3_length: 15; d_call: NA; clone_size: NA; v_call: TRBV6-1; cdr3_aa: CASSQGGGPFYEQYF; cdr3_nt: TGTGCCAGCAGCCAAGGAGGTGGCCCCTTTTACGAGCAGTACTTC
j_call: TRBJ1-1; cdr3_length: 12; d_call: NA; clone_size: NA; v_call: TRBV28; cdr3_aa: CASRFWGTEAFF; cdr3_nt: TGTGCCAGCAGGTTTTGGGGGACTGAAGCTTTCTTT
j_call: TRBJ2-5; cdr3_length: 15; d_call: TRBD2; clone_size: few; v_call: TRBV7-2; cdr3_aa: CASSLVGDYAQTQYF; cdr3_nt: TGTGCCAGCAGCTTAGTTGGGGACTACGCACAGACCCAGTACTTC
j_call: TRBJ1-1; cdr3_length: 15; d_call: NA; clone_size: NA; v_call: TRBV4-3; cdr3_aa: CASSRPREANTEAFF; cdr3_nt: TGCGCCAGCAGCCGACCGCGGGAGGCGAACACTGAAGCTTTCTTT
j_call: TRBJ2-3; cdr3_length: 16; d_call: NA; clone_size: NA; v_call: TRBV10-1; cdr3_aa: CASSESGGSRDGTQYF; cdr3_nt: TGCGCCAGCAGTGAGTCAGGCGGGTCCCGAGACGGAACGCAGTATTTT
j_call: TRBJ2-3; cdr3_length: 15; d_call: TRBD2; clone_size: NA; v_call: TRBV6-6; cdr3_aa: CASTSRGGGTDTQYF; cdr3_nt: TGTGCCAGCACCTCTCGGGGGGGCGGCACAGATACGCAGTATTTT
j_call: TRBJ1-2; cdr3_length: 16; d_call: NA; clone_size: NA; v_call: TRBV13; cdr3_aa: CASSLRMHRDGDGYTF; cdr3_nt: TGTGCCAGCAGCCTACGCATGCACCGGGACGGAGATGGCTACACCTTC
j_call: TRBJ1-5; cdr3_length: 14; d_call: TRBD1; clone_size: NA; v_call: TRBV7-8; cdr3_aa: CASSRYRGEKPQHF; cdr3_nt: TGTGCCAGCAGCCGCTACAGGGGGGAGAAGCCCCAGCATTTT
j_call: TRBJ2-7; cdr3_length: 13; d_call: NA; clone_size: NA; v_call: TRBV27; cdr3_aa: CASSFSGAGEQYF; cdr3_nt: TGTGCCAGCAGTTTTTCAGGGGCGGGCGAGCAGTACTTC
j_call: TRBJ1-5; cdr3_length: 17; d_call: NA; clone_size: NA; v_call: TRBV10-3; cdr3_aa: CAISESGGGPRNQPQHF; cdr3_nt: TGTGCCATCAGTGAGTCCGGGGGCGGGCCTCGCAATCAGCCCCAGCATTTT
j_call: TRBJ2-1; cdr3_length: 12; d_call: NA; clone_size: NA; v_call: TRBV5-1; cdr3_aa: CASGSSYNEQFF; cdr3_nt: TGCGCCAGCGGGAGCTCCTACAATGAGCAGTTCTTC
j_call: TRBJ2-5; cdr3_length: 10; d_call: NA; clone_size: NA; v_call: TRBV6-1; cdr3_aa: CASMGGTQYF; cdr3_nt: TGTGCCAGCATGGGGGGGACCCAGTACTTC
j_call: TRBJ1-4; cdr3_length: 15; d_call: TRBD1; clone_size: NA; v_call: TRBV28; cdr3_aa: CATKTGGLIKEKLFF; cdr3_nt: TGTGCCACCAAGACAGGGGGCCTAATTAAGGAAAAACTGTTTTTT
j_call: TRBJ2-7; cdr3_length: 13; d_call: NA; clone_size: NA; v_call: TRBV10-1; cdr3_aa: CASSEGQTYEQYF; cdr3_nt: TGCGCCAGCAGTGAAGGACAAACCTACGAGCAGTACTTC
j_call: TRBJ2-2; cdr3_length: 13; d_call: NA; clone_size: NA; v_call: TRBV18; cdr3_aa: CASSPLETGELFF; cdr3_nt: TGTGCCAGCTCACCTCTTGAAACCGGGGAGCTGTTTTTT
j_call: TRBJ1-1; cdr3_length: 13; d_call: NA; clone_size: NA; v_call: TRBV7-9; cdr3_aa: CASSFGSQGLPFF; cdr3_nt: TGTGCCAGCAGCTTCGGATCACAGGGTTTGCCTTTCTTT
j_call: TRBJ1-2; cdr3_length: 16; d_call: TRBD1; clone_size: once; v_call: TRBV28; cdr3_aa: CASTRTGGKAVYGYTF; cdr3_nt: TGTGCCAGCACCCGGACAGGGGGCAAAGCGGTATATGGCTACACCTTC
j_call: TRBJ1-1; cdr3_length: 15; d_call: TRBD1; clone_size: NA; v_call: TRBV19; cdr3_aa: CASSMTGGINTEAFF; cdr3_nt: TGTGCCAGTAGTATGACAGGGGGCATAAACACTGAAGCTTTCTTT
j_call: TRBJ2-1; cdr3_length: 18; d_call: TRBD2; clone_size: NA; v_call: TRBV7-6; cdr3_aa: CASSFLAGGSSTYNEQFF; cdr3_nt: TGTGCCAGCAGCTTTCTAGCGGGCGGCTCCTCCACATACAATGAGCAGTTCTTC
j_call: TRBJ2-7; cdr3_length: 15; d_call: NA; clone_size: NA; v_call: TRBV7-2; cdr3_aa: CASSLWSGVDYEQYF; cdr3_nt: TGTGCCAGCAGCTTATGGTCAGGGGTCGACTACGAGCAGTACTTC
j_call: TRBJ1-5; cdr3_length: 15; d_call: TRBD1; clone_size: NA; v_call: TRBV19; cdr3_aa: CASSGGWRRNQPQHF; cdr3_nt: TGTGCCAGCTCAGGGGGCTGGCGCCGTAATCAGCCCCAGCATTTT
j_call: TRBJ2-3; cdr3_length: 15; d_call: NA; clone_size: NA; v_call: TRBV5-1; cdr3_aa: CASSSIDWSTDTQYF; cdr3_nt: TGCGCCAGCAGCTCCATCGACTGGTCCACAGATACGCAGTATTTT
j_call: TRBJ2-1; cdr3_length: 14; d_call: NA; clone_size: NA; v_call: TRBV11-3; cdr3_aa: CASSLGGVWHEQFF; cdr3_nt: TGTGCCAGCAGCTTAGGGGGAGTATGGCATGAGCAGTTCTTC
j_call: TRBJ2-7; cdr3_length: 16; d_call: NA; clone_size: NA; v_call: TRBV28; cdr3_aa: CASSYRTRRGSYEQYF; cdr3_nt: TGTGCCAGCAGCTACAGGACGCGTCGTGGGTCCTACGAGCAGTACTTC
j_call: TRBJ2-3; cdr3_length: 15; d_call: TRBD2; clone_size: NA; v_call: TRBV29-1; cdr3_aa: CSILGLAGGADTQYF; cdr3_nt: TGCAGCATCCTAGGACTAGCGGGAGGAGCAGATACGCAGTATTTT
j_call: TRBJ1-1; cdr3_length: 13; d_call: NA; clone_size: NA; v_call: TRBV11-2; cdr3_aa: CASSLTRHTEAFF; cdr3_nt: TGTGCCAGCAGCTTAACCCGACACACTGAAGCTTTCTTT
j_call: TRBJ2-7; cdr3_length: 11; d_call: NA; clone_size: NA; v_call: TRBV6-6; cdr3_aa: CASSSKDEQYF; cdr3_nt: TGTGCCAGCAGTTCTAAGGACGAGCAGTACTTC
j_call: TRBJ2-7; cdr3_length: 15; d_call: TRBD2; clone_size: NA; v_call: TRBV5-1; cdr3_aa: CASSQSGGMTYEQYF; cdr3_nt: TGCGCCAGCTCCCAGTCCGGGGGGATGACGTACGAGCAGTACTTC
j_call: TRBJ2-6; cdr3_length: 17; d_call: TRBD1; clone_size: NA; v_call: TRBV19; cdr3_aa: CASIRTGFSDGANVLTF; cdr3_nt: TGTGCCAGTATCAGGACAGGGTTTTCCGATGGGGCCAACGTCCTGACTTTC
j_call: TRBJ2-1; cdr3_length: 16; d_call: NA; clone_size: NA; v_call: TRBV18; cdr3_aa: CASSLAFLEGYNEQFF; cdr3_nt: TGTGCCAGCTCACTAGCTTTCTTGGAGGGTTACAATGAGCAGTTCTTC